This T cell receptor (beta chain) was profiled in a study of shared T cell receptors in the human thymus. Sequencing used immunoSEQ multiplex PCR; TCRdb keeps in-frame clones, though not all of them. Among some 760,000 clones, approximately 85% were seen once, and the ten largest hold roughly 0.01%. These data are also associated with another study on human thymus T cells. From that study: Thymic resections from corrective heart surgery supplied the tissue. Highly overlapping thymic repertoires among unrelated individuals were reported in related research.

The sequenced sample consisted of thymocytes. The source of this sequence is a girl in the first two years of life with a congenital heart defect.

The CDR3 here is CASSHTRGGEAFF. The CDR3 bases are TGTGCCAGTAGCCATACGAGGGGGGGGGAAGCTTTCTTT. The chain carries TRBV19 and TRBJ1-1; D perhaps matches TRBD1 (6 bases). The CDR3 runs 13 residues. Germline V gives CDR1 LNHDA, CDR2 SQIVND (reference sequence). The ends were cut back, 6 bases at V and 8 bases at J, with 16 bases in the middle. Drawing the rest from reference TRBV19 and TRBJ1-1, the complete variable domain is DGGITQSPKYLFRKEGQNVTLSCEQNLNHDAMYWYRQDPGQGLRLIYYSQIVNDFQKGDIAEGYSVSREKKESFPLTVTSAQKNPTAFYLCASSHTRGGEAFFGQGTRLTVV.